These T cell receptor beta chains were read from a single sample in a study of Ad26.COV2.S vaccination and SARS-CoV-2 variants. Method: immunoSEQ multiplex PCR; TCRdb's copy keeps in-frame clones and lacks some. The data hold 440,000 or so clones, with less than 95% observed a single time. The sample here was peripheral blood, taken in a trial of Ad26.COV2.S vaccine versus placebo. The receptors shown here come from a person aged 18-65 years who received the Ad26.COV2.S COVID-19 vaccine or a placebo. CDR3s include the opening cysteine and the closing phenylalanine or tryptophan. The D gene is left open where the match is weak. Clone size is given for some rows only: seen once, a few or many times, or a class if the clone is expanded.

j_call: TRBJ2-7; d_call: -; v_call: TRBV29-1; clone_size: -; cdr3_aa: CSVAPRTLYEQYF; cdr3_nt: TGCAGCGTTGCCCCCCGGACCTTGTACGAGCAGTACTTC
j_call: TRBJ2-3; d_call: TRBD2; v_call: TRBV20-1; clone_size: once; cdr3_aa: CSASTSGDTDTQYF; cdr3_nt: TGCAGTGCTAGTACTAGCGGAGACACAGATACGCAGTATTTT
j_call: TRBJ2-7; d_call: TRBD1; v_call: TRBV11-1; clone_size: -; cdr3_aa: CASRKGQGPYYEQYF; cdr3_nt: TGTGCCAGCAGGAAAGGACAGGGGCCATATTACGAGCAGTACTTC
j_call: TRBJ2-2; d_call: TRBD1; v_call: TRBV24-1; clone_size: -; cdr3_aa: CATSDLLVAAGGPTGELFF; cdr3_nt: TGTGCCACCAGTGATTTGCTGGTCGCGGCAGGGGGCCCCACCGGGGAGCTGTTTTTT
j_call: TRBJ2-5; d_call: -; v_call: TRBV7-2; clone_size: -; cdr3_aa: CASSLYVTVGETQYF; cdr3_nt: TGTGCCAGCAGCTTATACGTGACGGTAGGAGAGACCCAGTACTTC
j_call: TRBJ2-5; d_call: -; v_call: TRBV5-8; clone_size: -; cdr3_aa: CASTIGAPAGGETQYF; cdr3_nt: TGTGCCAGCACCATTGGGGCTCCAGCGGGCGGTGAGACCCAGTACTTC
j_call: TRBJ2-4; d_call: -; v_call: TRBV6-1; clone_size: -; cdr3_aa: CASSEWRHSNIQYF; cdr3_nt: TGTGCCAGCAGTGAATGGCGGCACTCAAACATTCAGTACTTC
j_call: TRBJ1-3; d_call: -; v_call: TRBV6-5; clone_size: -; cdr3_aa: CASKVGSGNTIYF; cdr3_nt: TGTGCCAGCAAGGTGGGCTCTGGAAACACCATATATTTT
j_call: TRBJ2-5; d_call: -; v_call: TRBV18; clone_size: once; cdr3_aa: CASSEVTSETQYF; cdr3_nt: TGTGCCAGCTCCGAAGTTACATCGGAGACCCAGTACTTC
j_call: TRBJ2-5; d_call: TRBD1; v_call: TRBV5-4; clone_size: -; cdr3_aa: CASSLATGEETQYF; cdr3_nt: TGTGCCAGCAGCTTGGCTACAGGGGAGGAGACCCAGTACTTC
j_call: TRBJ2-1; d_call: -; v_call: TRBV18; clone_size: -; cdr3_aa: CASSMGGSSYNEQFF; cdr3_nt: TGTGCCAGCTCAATGGGGGGAAGCTCCTACAATGAGCAGTTCTTC
j_call: TRBJ2-5; d_call: TRBD2; v_call: TRBV5-1; clone_size: -; cdr3_aa: CASRLLAVEQETQYF; cdr3_nt: TGCGCCAGCAGGTTACTAGCGGTAGAACAAGAGACCCAGTACTTC
j_call: TRBJ1-4; d_call: -; v_call: TRBV25-1; clone_size: -; cdr3_aa: CASSEESGLNEKLFF; cdr3_nt: TGTGCCAGCAGTGAAGAAAGCGGATTGAATGAAAAACTGTTTTTT
j_call: TRBJ1-2; d_call: -; v_call: TRBV4-3; clone_size: -; cdr3_aa: CASSQDLARNYGYTF; cdr3_nt: TGCGCCAGCAGCCAAGATCTTGCCAGAAACTATGGCTACACCTTC
j_call: TRBJ1-5; d_call: -; v_call: TRBV7-2; clone_size: -; cdr3_aa: CASSFGQTNQPQHF; cdr3_nt: TGTGCCAGCAGCTTTGGACAGACCAATCAGCCCCAGCATTTT
j_call: TRBJ1-2; d_call: TRBD1; v_call: TRBV27; clone_size: -; cdr3_aa: CASSTTSDRDYGYTF; cdr3_nt: TGTGCCAGCAGTACAACTTCGGACAGGGACTATGGCTACACCTTC
j_call: TRBJ1-6; d_call: -; v_call: TRBV7-2; clone_size: -; cdr3_aa: CASSLERSSPLHF; cdr3_nt: TGTGCCAGCAGCTTAGAAAGGAGTTCACCCCTCCACTTT
j_call: TRBJ2-5; d_call: -; v_call: TRBV28; clone_size: -; cdr3_aa: CASSSDAYQETQYF; cdr3_nt: TGTGCCAGCAGTTCGGATGCATACCAAGAGACCCAGTACTTC
j_call: TRBJ2-5; d_call: TRBD2; v_call: TRBV3-1/TRBV3-2; clone_size: -; cdr3_aa: CASSQELAVRETQYF; cdr3_nt: TGTGCCAGCAGCCAAGAACTAGCGGTCCGAGAGACCCAGTACTTC
j_call: TRBJ1-1; d_call: -; v_call: TRBV15; clone_size: -; cdr3_aa: CATSGVLNTEAFF; cdr3_nt: TGTGCCACCAGCGGGGTGTTGAACACTGAAGCTTTCTTT
j_call: TRBJ1-3; d_call: -; v_call: TRBV5-4; clone_size: -; cdr3_aa: CASSLQGAGNTIYF; cdr3_nt: TGTGCCAGCAGCCTTCAGGGTGCTGGAAACACCATATATTTT
j_call: TRBJ2-7; d_call: TRBD1; v_call: TRBV28; clone_size: -; cdr3_aa: CASRDSRSYEQYF; cdr3_nt: TGTGCCAGCCGGGACAGCCGCTCCTACGAGCAGTACTTC
j_call: TRBJ1-4; d_call: TRBD1; v_call: TRBV2; clone_size: -; cdr3_aa: CASREDRGGKLFF; cdr3_nt: TGTGCCAGCAGGGAGGACAGGGGTGGAAAACTGTTTTTT
j_call: TRBJ2-1; d_call: TRBD2; v_call: TRBV6-1; clone_size: -; cdr3_aa: CASSEEAGGPDEQFF; cdr3_nt: TGTGCCAGCAGTGAAGAAGCGGGAGGGCCCGATGAGCAGTTCTTC
j_call: TRBJ2-6; d_call: -; v_call: TRBV19; clone_size: -; cdr3_aa: CASGGSSGANVLTF; cdr3_nt: TGTGCCAGTGGGGGCAGCTCTGGGGCCAACGTCCTGACTTTC
j_call: TRBJ1-1; d_call: TRBD1; v_call: TRBV29-1; clone_size: -; cdr3_aa: CSAKTGGMNTEAFF; cdr3_nt: TGCAGCGCCAAGACAGGGGGCATGAACACTGAAGCTTTCTTT
j_call: TRBJ1-1; d_call: -; v_call: TRBV15; clone_size: -; cdr3_aa: CATSREGGRRAGTEAFF; cdr3_nt: TGTGCCACCAGCAGAGAAGGTGGACGTCGGGCGGGGACTGAAGCTTTCTTT
j_call: TRBJ1-2; d_call: -; v_call: TRBV24-1; clone_size: -; cdr3_aa: CATSDSWRPSGYTF; cdr3_nt: TGTGCCACCAGTGATTCATGGAGGCCCTCTGGCTACACCTTC
j_call: TRBJ2-3; d_call: -; v_call: TRBV27; clone_size: -; cdr3_aa: CASINPFTDTQYF; cdr3_nt: TGTGCCAGCATCAACCCATTCACAGATACGCAGTATTTT
j_call: TRBJ1-1; d_call: TRBD1; v_call: TRBV29-1; clone_size: -; cdr3_aa: CSASSWDSNTEAFF; cdr3_nt: TGCAGCGCCTCGTCTTGGGACAGCAACACTGAAGCTTTCTTT
j_call: TRBJ2-1; d_call: -; v_call: TRBV30; clone_size: few; cdr3_aa: CAWSAVTHPNEQFF; cdr3_nt: TGTGCCTGGAGCGCCGTGACGCACCCCAATGAGCAGTTCTTC
j_call: TRBJ2-7; d_call: -; v_call: TRBV2; clone_size: -; cdr3_aa: CASRTFSSYEQYF; cdr3_nt: TGTGCCAGCAGGACCTTTAGCTCCTACGAGCAGTACTTC
j_call: TRBJ2-1; d_call: -; v_call: TRBV28; clone_size: -; cdr3_aa: CASSLLVSEAYNEQFF; cdr3_nt: TGTGCCAGCAGTCTCCTGGTCAGCGAAGCTTACAATGAGCAGTTCTTC
j_call: TRBJ2-1; d_call: TRBD2; v_call: TRBV7-2; clone_size: -; cdr3_aa: CASSFPVASGIHNEQFF; cdr3_nt: TGTGCCAGCAGCTTCCCGGTCGCTAGCGGGATCCACAATGAGCAGTTCTTC
j_call: TRBJ2-7; d_call: TRBD2; v_call: TRBV4-2; clone_size: many; cdr3_aa: CASSQDGTSGSYEQYF; cdr3_nt: TGTGCCAGCAGCCAAGATGGGACTAGCGGCTCCTACGAGCAGTACTTC
j_call: TRBJ1-4; d_call: TRBD1; v_call: TRBV27; clone_size: few; cdr3_aa: CASSLDRAREKLFF; cdr3_nt: TGTGCCAGCAGTTTAGACAGGGCTAGGGAAAAACTGTTTTTT
j_call: TRBJ2-1; d_call: -; v_call: TRBV9; clone_size: -; cdr3_aa: CASSVTRASYNEQFF; cdr3_nt: TGTGCCAGCAGCGTAACGCGGGCCTCCTACAATGAGCAGTTCTTC
j_call: TRBJ1-5; d_call: -; v_call: TRBV21-1; clone_size: -; cdr3_aa: CASSKFVVVTGLSNQPQHF; cdr3_nt: TGTGCCAGCAGCAAATTTGTTGTGGTGACAGGGCTGAGCAATCAGCCCCAGCATTTT
j_call: TRBJ1-5; d_call: -; v_call: TRBV5-8; clone_size: -; cdr3_aa: CASSLGLVSNQPQHF; cdr3_nt: TGTGCCAGCAGCTTGGGTCTGGTGAGCAATCAGCCCCAGCATTTT
j_call: TRBJ1-1; d_call: TRBD1; v_call: TRBV30; clone_size: -; cdr3_aa: CACDRGGDTEAFF; cdr3_nt: TGTGCCTGTGACAGGGGGGGGGACACTGAAGCTTTCTTT